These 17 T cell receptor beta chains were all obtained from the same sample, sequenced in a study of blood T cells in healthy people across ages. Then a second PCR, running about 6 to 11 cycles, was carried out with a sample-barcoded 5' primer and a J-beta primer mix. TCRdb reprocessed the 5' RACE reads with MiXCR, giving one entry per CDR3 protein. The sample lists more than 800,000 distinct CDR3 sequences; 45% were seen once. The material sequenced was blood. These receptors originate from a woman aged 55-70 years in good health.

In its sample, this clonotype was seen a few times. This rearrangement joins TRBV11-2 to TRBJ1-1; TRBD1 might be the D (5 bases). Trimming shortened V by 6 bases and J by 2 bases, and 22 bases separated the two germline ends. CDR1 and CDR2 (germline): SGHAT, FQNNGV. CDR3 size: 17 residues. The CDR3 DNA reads TGTGCCAGCAGGCTCACCGGAACGACAGAGCCAAACACTGAAGCTTTCTTT. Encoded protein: CASRLTGTTEPNTEAFF.

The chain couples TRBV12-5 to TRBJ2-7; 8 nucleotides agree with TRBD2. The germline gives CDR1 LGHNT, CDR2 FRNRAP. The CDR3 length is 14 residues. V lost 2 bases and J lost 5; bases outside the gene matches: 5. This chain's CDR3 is CASGLTGGPDEQYF. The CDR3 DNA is TGTGCTAGTGGTTTGACGGGAGGGCCGGACGAGCAGTACTTC.

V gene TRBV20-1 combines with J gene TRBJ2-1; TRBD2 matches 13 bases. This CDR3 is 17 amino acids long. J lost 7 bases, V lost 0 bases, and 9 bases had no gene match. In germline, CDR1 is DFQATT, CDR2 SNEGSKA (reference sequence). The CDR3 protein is CSARDSTGLAGRNEQFF. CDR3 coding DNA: TGCAGTGCTAGAGACTCGACGGGACTAGCGGGAAGGAATGAGCAGTTCTTC.

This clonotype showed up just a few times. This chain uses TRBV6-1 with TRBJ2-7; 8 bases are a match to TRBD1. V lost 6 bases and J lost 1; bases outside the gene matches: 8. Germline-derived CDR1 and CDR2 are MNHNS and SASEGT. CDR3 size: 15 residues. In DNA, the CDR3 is TGTGCCAGCAGAGTAGGACAGGGCGTATCCTACGAGCAGTACTTC. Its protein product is CASRVGQGVSYEQYF.

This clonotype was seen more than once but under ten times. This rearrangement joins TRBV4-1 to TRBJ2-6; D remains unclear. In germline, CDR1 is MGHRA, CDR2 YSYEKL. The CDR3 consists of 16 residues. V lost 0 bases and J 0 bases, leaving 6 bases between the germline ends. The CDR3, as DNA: TGCGCCAGCAGCCAAGAATCTGTCTCTGGGGCCAACGTCCTGACTTTC. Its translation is CASSQESVSGANVLTF.

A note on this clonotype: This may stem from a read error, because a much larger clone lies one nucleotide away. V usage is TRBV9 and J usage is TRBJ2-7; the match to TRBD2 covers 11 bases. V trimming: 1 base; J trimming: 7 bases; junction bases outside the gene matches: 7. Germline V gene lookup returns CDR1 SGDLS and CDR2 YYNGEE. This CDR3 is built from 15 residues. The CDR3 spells CASSVIAGGDNEQYF. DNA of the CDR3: TGTGCCAGCAGCGTAATAGCGGGAGGGGACAATGAGCAGTACTTC.

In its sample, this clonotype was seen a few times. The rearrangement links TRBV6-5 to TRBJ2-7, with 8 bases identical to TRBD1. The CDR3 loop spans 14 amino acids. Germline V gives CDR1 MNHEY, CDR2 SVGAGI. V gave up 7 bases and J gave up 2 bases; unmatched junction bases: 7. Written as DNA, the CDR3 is TGTGCCAGCATTCCATCAGGGGGCCCCTACGAGCAGTACTTC. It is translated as CASIPSGGPYEQYF.

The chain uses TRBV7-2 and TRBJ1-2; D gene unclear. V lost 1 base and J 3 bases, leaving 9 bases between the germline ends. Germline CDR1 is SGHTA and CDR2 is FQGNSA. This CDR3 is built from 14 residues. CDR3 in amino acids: CASSLDLADYGYTF. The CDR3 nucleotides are TGTGCCAGCAGCTTAGATCTCGCAGACTATGGCTACACCTTC.

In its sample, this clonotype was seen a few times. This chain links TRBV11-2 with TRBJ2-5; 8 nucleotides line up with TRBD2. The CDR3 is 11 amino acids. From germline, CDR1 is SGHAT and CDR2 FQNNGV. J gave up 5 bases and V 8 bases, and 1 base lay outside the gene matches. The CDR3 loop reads CASGGGETQYF. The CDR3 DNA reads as TGTGCCAGCGGCGGGGGGGAGACCCAGTACTTC.

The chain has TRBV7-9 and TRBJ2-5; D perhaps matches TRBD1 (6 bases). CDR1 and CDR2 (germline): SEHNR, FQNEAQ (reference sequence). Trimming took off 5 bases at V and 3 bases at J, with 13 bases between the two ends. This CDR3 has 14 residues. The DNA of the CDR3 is TGTGCCAGCAGCACAGGGTTCAAAGAAGAGACCCAGTACTTC. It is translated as CASSTGFKEETQYF.

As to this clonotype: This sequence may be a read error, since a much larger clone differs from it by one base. CDR3 DNA sequence: TGTGCCACCAGCAGAGATCTGCCCAGGGTCGGGGCCAACGTCCTGACTTTC. Protein sequence: CATSRDLPRVGANVLTF. The chain links TRBV15 to TRBJ2-6, with D maybe TRBD1 (5 bases). The CDR3 runs 17 residues. Trimming removed 0 bases at V and 4 bases at J, with 13 bases between. Germline V gene lookup returns CDR1 LNHNV and CDR2 YYDKDF (reference sequence).

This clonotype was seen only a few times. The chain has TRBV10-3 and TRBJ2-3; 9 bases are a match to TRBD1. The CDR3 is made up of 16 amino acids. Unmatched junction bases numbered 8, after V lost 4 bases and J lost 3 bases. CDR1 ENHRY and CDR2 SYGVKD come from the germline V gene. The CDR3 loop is CAISGGQGRLTDTQYF. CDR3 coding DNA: TGTGCCATCAGTGGGGGACAGGGAAGGTTGACAGATACGCAGTATTTT.

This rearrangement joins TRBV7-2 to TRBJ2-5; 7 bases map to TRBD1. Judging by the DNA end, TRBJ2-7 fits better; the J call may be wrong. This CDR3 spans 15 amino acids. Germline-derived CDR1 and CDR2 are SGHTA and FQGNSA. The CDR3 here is CAVTYRDRYSYEQYF. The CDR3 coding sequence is TGTGCCGTCACCTACCGGGACAGATACTCCTACGAGCAGTACTTC.

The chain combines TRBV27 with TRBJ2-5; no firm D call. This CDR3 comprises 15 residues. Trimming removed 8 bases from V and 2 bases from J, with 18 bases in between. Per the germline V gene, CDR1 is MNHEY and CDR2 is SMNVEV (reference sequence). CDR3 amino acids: CASSTVDRIQETQYF. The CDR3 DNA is TGTGCCAGCTCCACGGTGGACCGCATACAAGAGACCCAGTACTTC.

CDR3 DNA: TGCAGTGCTAGCGGGTCTCTCAGCTCCTACAATGAGCAGTTCTTC. Translation: CSASGSLSSYNEQFF. The chain couples TRBV20-1 to TRBJ2-1, with unresolved D. Deletions cut 3 bases from V and 0 bases from J, with 12 bases between. CDR1 and CDR2 from the germline V gene are DFQATT and SNEGSKA (reference sequence). The CDR3 runs to 15 residues.

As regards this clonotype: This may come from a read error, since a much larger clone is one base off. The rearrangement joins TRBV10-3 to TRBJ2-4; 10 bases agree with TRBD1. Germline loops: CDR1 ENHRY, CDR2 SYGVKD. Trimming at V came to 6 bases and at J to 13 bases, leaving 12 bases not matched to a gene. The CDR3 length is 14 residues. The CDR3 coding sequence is TGTGCCATCAGATCCGGGACAGGGGCCGCCGGGCAGTACTTC. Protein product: CAIRSGTGAAGQYF.

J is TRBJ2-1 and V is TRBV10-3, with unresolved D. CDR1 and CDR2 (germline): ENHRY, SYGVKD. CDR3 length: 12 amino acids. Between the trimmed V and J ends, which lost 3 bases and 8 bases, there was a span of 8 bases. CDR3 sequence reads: CAISDIGDEQFF. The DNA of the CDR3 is TGTGCCATCAGTGATATAGGAGATGAGCAGTTCTTC.